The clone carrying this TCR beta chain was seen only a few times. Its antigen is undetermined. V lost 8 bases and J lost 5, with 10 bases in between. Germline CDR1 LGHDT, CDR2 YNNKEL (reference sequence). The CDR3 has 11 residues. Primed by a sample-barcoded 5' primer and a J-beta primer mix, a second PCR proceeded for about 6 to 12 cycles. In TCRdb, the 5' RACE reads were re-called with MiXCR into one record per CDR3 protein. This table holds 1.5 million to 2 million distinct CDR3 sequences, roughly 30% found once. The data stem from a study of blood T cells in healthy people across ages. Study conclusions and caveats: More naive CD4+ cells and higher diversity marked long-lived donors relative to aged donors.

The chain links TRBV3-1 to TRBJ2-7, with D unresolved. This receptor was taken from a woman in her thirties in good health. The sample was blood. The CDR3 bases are TGTGCCAGCGGCGTAAGGCACGAGCAGTACTTC. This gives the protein CASGVRHEQYF.